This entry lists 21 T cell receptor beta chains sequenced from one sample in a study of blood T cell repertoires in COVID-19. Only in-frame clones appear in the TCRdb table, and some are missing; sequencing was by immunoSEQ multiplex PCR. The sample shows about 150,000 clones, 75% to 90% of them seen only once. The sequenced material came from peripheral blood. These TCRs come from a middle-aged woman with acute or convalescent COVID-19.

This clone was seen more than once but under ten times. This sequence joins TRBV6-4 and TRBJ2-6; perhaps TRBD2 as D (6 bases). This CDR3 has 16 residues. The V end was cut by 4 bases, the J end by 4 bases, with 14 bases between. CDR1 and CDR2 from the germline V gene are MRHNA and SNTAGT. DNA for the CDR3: TGTGCCAGCAGTGCATCCCGGGGGTCAGGGGCCAACGTCCTGACTTTC. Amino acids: CASSASRGSGANVLTF.

The CDR3 bases are TGTGCCAGCAGCGTAGGAGGACAATCCTCCTCTGGGGCCAACGTCCTGACTTTC. Translating it yields CASSVGGQSSSGANVLTF. The chain combines TRBV9 with TRBJ2-6; a possible D gene is TRBD1 (5 bases). The V end lost 0 bases, the J end lost 0 bases, and 13 bases lay between the germline ends. Germline V gene sequence: CDR1 SGDLS, CDR2 YYNGEE. The CDR3 spans 18 residues.

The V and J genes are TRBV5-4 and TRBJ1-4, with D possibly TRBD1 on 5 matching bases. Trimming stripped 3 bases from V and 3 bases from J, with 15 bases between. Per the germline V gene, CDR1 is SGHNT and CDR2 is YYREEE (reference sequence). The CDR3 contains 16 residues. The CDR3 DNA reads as TGTGCCAGCAGCTCGATGCAGACAGAAGCTAATGAAAAACTGTTTTTT. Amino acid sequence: CASSSMQTEANEKLFF.

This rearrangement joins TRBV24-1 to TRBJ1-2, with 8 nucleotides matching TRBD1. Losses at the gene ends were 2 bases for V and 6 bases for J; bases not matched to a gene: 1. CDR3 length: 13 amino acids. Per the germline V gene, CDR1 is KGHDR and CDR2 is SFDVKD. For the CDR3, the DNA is TGTGCCACCAGTGATTGGACAGGGCATGGCTACACCTTC. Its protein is CATSDWTGHGYTF.

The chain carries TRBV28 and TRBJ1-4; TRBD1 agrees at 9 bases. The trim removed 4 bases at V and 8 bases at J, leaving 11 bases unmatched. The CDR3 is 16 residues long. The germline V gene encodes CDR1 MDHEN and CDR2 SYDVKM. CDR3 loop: CASSSYRTGVGEKLFF. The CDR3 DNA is TGTGCCAGCAGTTCCTACCGGACAGGGGTCGGGGAAAAACTGTTTTTT.

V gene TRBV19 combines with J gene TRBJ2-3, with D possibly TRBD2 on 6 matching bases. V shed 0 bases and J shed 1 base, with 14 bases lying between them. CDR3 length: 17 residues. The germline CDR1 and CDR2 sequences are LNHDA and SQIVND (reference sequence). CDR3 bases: TGTGCCAGTAGTATAGAAAGAGGAGCTAGCGGCACAGATACGCAGTATTTT. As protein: CASSIERGASGTDTQYF. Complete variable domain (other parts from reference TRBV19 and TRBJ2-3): DGGITQSPKYLFRKEGQNVTLSCEQNLNHDAMYWYRQDPGQGLRLIYYSQIVNDFQKGDIAEGYSVSREKKESFPLTVTSAQKNPTAFYLCASSIERGASGTDTQYFGPGTRLTVL.

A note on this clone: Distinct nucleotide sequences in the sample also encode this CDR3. In DNA form, the CDR3 reads TGTGCCAGCAGCCAAGAACTGAATGAAAAACTGTTTTTT. It is translated as CASSQELNEKLFF. The rearrangement links TRBV4-2 to TRBJ1-4; no definite D call. Germline CDR1 and CDR2: LGHNA and YNFKEQ. The CDR3 has 13 amino acids. Trimming pared 0 bases from V and 5 bases from J, leaving 4 bases between.

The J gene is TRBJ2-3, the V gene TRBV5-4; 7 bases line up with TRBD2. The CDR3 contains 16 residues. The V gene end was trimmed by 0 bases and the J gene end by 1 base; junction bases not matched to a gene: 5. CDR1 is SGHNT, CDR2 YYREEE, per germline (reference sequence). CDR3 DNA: TGTGCCAGCAGCTTGGGGCGGAGCGGGGGCACAGATACGCAGTATTTT. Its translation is CASSLGRSGGTDTQYF.

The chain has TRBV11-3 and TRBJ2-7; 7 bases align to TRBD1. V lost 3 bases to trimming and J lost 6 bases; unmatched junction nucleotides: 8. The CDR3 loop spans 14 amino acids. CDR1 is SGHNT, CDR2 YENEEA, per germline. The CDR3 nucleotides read TGTGCCAGCAGCTTTACAGGGGACCGAATCGAGCAGTACTTC. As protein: CASSFTGDRIEQYF.

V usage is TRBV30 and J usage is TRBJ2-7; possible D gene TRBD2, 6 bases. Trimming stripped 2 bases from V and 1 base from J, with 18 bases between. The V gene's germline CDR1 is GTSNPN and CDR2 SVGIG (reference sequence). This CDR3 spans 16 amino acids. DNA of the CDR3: TGTGCCTGGAGTCCCCTAGGTAGCGGAAAATCCTACGAGCAGTACTTC. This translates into CAWSPLGSGKSYEQYF.

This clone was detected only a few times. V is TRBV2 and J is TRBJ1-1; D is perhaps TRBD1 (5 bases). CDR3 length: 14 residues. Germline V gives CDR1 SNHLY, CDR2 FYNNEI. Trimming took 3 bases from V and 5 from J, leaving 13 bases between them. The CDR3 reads CASSERGSGTEAFF. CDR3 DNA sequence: TGTGCCAGCAGTGAGCGGGGGTCGGGGACTGAAGCTTTCTTT.

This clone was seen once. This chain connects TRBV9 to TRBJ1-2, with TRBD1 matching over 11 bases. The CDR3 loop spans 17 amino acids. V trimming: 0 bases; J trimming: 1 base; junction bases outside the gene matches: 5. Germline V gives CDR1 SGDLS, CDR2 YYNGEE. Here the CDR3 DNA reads TGTGCCAGCAGCGTAGGGACAGGGGGCACTGTTAACTATGGCTACACCTTC. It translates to CASSVGTGGTVNYGYTF.

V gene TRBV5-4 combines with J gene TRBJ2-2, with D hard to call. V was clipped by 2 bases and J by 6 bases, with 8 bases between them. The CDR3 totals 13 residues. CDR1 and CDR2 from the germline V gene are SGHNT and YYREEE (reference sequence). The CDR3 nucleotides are TGTGCCAGCAGCTTCGGAGCCCCCGGGGAGCTGTTTTTT. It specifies CASSFGAPGELFF.

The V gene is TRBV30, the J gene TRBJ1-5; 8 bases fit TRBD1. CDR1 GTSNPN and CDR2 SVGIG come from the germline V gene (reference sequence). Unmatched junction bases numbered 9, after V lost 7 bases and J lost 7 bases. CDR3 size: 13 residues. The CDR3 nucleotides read TGTGCCTTTACCTCAGGGGGCGGACAGCCCCAGCATTTT. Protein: CAFTSGGGQPQHF.

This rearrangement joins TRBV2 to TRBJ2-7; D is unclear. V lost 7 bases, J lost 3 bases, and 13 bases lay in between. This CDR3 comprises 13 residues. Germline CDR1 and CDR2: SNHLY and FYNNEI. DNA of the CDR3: TGTGCCAGCACTCGAAACTCTAACTACGAGCAGTACTTC. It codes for CASTRNSNYEQYF. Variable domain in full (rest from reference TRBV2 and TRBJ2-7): EPEVTQTPSHQVTQMGQEVILRCVPISNHLYFYWYRQILGQKVEFLVSFYNNEISEKSEIFDDQFSVERPDGSNFTLKIRSTKLEDSAMYFCASTRNSNYEQYFGPGTRLTVT.

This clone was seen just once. CDR3 sequence: CASSLSGGYGYTF. The CDR3 DNA reads as TGTGCCAGCAGTTTGTCTGGGGGGTATGGCTACACCTTC. This sequence joins TRBV12-3 or TRBV12-4 and TRBJ1-2; tentatively, D is TRBD1 (5 bases). CDR3 length equals 13 residues. V was trimmed by 3 bases and J by 5 bases, leaving 10 bases between them.

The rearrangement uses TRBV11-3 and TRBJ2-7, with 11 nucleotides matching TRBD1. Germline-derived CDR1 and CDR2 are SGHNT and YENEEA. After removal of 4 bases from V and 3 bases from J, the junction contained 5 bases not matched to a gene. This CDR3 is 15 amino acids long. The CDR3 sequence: CASSWGDRGDYEQYF. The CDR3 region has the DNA TGTGCCAGCAGCTGGGGGGACAGGGGGGACTACGAGCAGTACTTC. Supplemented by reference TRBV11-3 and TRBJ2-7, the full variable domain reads EAGVVQSPRYKIIEKKQPVAFWCNPISGHNTLYWYLQNLGQGPELLIRYENEEAVDDSQLPKDRFSAERLKGVDSTLKIQPAELGDSAVYLCASSWGDRGDYEQYFGPGTRLTVT.

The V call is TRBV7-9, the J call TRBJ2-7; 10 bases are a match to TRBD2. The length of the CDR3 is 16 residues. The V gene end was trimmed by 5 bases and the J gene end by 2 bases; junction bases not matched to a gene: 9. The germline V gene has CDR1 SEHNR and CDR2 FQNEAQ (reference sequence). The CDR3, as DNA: TGTGCCAGCAGCAAACGGCGGACTAGCGGCGCCTACGAGCAGTACTTC. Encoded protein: CASSKRRTSGAYEQYF.

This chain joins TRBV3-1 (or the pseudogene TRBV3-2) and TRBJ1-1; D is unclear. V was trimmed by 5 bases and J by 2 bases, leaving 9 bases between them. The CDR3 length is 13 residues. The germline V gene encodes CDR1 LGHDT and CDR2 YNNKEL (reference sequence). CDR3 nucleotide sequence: TGTGCCAGCAGCTCAATCGGTAACACTGAAGCTTTCTTT. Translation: CASSSIGNTEAFF.

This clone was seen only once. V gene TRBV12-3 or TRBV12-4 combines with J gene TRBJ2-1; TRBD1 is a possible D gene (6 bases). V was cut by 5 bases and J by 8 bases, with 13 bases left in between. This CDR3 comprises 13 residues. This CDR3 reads CASSDRGNYEQFF. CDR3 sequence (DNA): TGTGCCAGCAGTGATAGGGGGAACTATGAGCAGTTCTTC.

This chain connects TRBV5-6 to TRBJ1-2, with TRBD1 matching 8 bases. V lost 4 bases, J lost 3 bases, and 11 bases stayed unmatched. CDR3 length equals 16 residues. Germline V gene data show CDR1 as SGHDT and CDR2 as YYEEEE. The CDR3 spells CASSQDTGGVYYGYTF. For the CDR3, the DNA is TGTGCCAGCAGCCAGGACACAGGGGGTGTGTACTATGGCTACACCTTC.